This TCR beta chain was retrieved from a study of graft-versus-host responses after intestinal transplantation (dated by TCRdb to about 2021). As for the study more broadly: The transplants that recipients got were multivisceral, liver-intestinal, or isolated intestinal. After intestinal transplantation, graft-versus-host and host-versus-graft alloreactive T cell clones in the graft, circulation and bone marrow were tracked using bulk TCR-beta CDR3 sequencing. Anti-thymocyte globulin induction was given to all recipients, followed by maintenance tacrolimus and steroids for 2 to 3 years. To identify alloreactive clones, pre-transplant mixed lymphocyte reaction products were sequenced and then compared with unstimulated pre-transplant donor and recipient T cells. Instead of going to the commercial service, samples from a few later patients were sequenced in-house on an Illumina MiSeq and processed with MiXCR. A cohort of approximately 23 intestinal transplant recipients, including one retransplant, was enrolled, and 3 patients lacking pretransplant specimens were excluded. A peak of at least 4% donor T cells among recipient peripheral blood mononuclear cells was the definition used for donor T cell macrochimerism. Results and caveats for the whole study, not just this receptor: The relatively low number and heterogeneity of intestinal transplant patients limited the conclusions. High GvH to HvG T cell clonal ratios were observed in the allografts of patients with donor T cell macrochimerism. Early after transplant, peak levels of circulating GvH clones were associated with declines in HvG clones. GvH clones were found in recipient bone marrow, and some of the GvH clones appeared earlier in ileal mucosa or blood, which is consistent with an intestinal mucosal origin.

Read against the paper, the sample's time point label means: cells obtained before transplantation from donor or recipient. CD3+CD4+ and CD3+CD8+ populations were FACS-sorted from unstimulated pre-transplant donor and recipient cells taken from spleen or lymph nodes. Concerning this clone itself: This receptor's antigen is unknown. It has no much larger one-base neighbor in the sample; base qualities were not kept.

Library preparation was by the immunoSEQ multiplex PCR assay. For most patients, genomic DNA was isolated with the Qiagen DNeasy Blood and Tissue Kit and sent frozen to Adaptive Biotechnologies for TCR sequencing. Adaptive Biotechnologies carried out high-throughput TCR-beta CDR3 sequencing of genomic DNA for most patients. The authors processed their data as follows. TCR sequencing data for roughly 17 patients were retrieved from Adaptive's ImmunoSEQ software; three other patients were processed with MiXCR and VDJtools. CD4 versus CD8 sorting errors were corrected by removing sequences found in both subsets at a frequency ratio below 5:1. CDR3 nucleotide sequences shared by donor and recipient were removed because the origin of these sequences could not be assigned. Alloreactive clones required at least 2-fold expansion over unstimulated cells and minimum CFSE-low frequency of 0.002% (template counts) or 0.001% (read counts). Clones were considered mappable if detected in sequenced pre-transplant spleen, lymph node, or MLR CFSE-low populations of the donor or recipient. Cumulative frequency of alloreactive clones was calculated as a percentage of all sequences weighted by copy number. Held by TCRdb, this immuneACCESS table contains in-frame sequences only and omits some clones. Under half of the omission traces to an unresolved V gene where checked; the cause of the rest is unknown. V, J and clone size were drawn from that table, and D and trimming were deduced from the DNA. This sample comprises about 93,000 clones, 85% to 95% of them detected only once. The top ten clones comprise around 0.49% of the sample.

The TCR was taken from a human donor who received an intestinal transplant. This sample comprised unstimulated CD8+ T cells sorted from spleen or lymph node cells, obtained before intestinal transplant.

CDR3 loop: CASSQSGGYSYEQYF. The nucleotide sequence reads TGTGCCAGCAGCCAAAGCGGGGGGTACTCCTACGAGCAGTACTTC. The rearrangement joined TRBV4-2 to TRBJ2-7; the central 9 bases match TRBD2. The CDR3, cysteine through phenylalanine, is 15 amino acids long. Kept here is only the CDR3 DNA, which spans 45 bases and is read in frame from base 1. From V the trimming removes 2 bases and from J it removes 0 bases, while the gene matches leave 2 bases of the junction unaccounted for. In the germline V gene, CDR1 corresponds to LGHNA and CDR2 to YNFKEQ.